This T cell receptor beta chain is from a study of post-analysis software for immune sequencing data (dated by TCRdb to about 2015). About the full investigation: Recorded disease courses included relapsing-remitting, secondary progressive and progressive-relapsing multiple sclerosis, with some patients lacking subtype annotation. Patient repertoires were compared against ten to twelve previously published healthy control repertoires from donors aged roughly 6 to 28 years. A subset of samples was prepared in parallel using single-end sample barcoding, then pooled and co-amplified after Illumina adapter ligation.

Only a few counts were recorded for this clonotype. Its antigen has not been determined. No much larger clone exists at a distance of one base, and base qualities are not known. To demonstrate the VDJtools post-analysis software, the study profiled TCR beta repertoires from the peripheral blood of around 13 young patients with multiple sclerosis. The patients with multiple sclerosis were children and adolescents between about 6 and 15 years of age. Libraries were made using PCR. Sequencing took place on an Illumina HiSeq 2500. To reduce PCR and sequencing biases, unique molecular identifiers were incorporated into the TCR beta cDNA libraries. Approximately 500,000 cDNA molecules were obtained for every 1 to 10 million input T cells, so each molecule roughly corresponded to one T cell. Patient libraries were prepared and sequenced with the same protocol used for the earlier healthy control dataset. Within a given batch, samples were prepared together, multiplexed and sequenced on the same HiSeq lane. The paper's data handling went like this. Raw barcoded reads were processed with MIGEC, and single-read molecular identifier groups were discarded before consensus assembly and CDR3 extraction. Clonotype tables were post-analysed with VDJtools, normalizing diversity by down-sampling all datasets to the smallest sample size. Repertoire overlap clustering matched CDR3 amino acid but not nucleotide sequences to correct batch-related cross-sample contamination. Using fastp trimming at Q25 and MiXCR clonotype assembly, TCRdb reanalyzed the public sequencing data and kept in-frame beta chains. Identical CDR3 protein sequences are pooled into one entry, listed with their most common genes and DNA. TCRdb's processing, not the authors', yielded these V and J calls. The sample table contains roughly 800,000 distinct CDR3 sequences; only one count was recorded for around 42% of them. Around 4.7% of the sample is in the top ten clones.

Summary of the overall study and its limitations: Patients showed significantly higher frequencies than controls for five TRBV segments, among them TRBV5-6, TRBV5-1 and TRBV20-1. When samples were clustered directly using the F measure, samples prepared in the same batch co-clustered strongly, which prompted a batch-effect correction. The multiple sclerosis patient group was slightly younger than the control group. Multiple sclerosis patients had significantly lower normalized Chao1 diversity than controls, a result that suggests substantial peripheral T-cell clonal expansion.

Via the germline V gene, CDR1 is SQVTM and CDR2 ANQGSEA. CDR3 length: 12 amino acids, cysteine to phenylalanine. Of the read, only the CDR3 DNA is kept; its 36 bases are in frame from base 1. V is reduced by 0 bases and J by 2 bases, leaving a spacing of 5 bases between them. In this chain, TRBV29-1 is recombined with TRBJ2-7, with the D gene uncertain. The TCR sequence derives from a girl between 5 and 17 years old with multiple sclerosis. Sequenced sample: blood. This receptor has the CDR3 CSVEDRPYEQYF. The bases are TGCAGCGTTGAAGATCGGCCCTACGAGCAGTACTTC.